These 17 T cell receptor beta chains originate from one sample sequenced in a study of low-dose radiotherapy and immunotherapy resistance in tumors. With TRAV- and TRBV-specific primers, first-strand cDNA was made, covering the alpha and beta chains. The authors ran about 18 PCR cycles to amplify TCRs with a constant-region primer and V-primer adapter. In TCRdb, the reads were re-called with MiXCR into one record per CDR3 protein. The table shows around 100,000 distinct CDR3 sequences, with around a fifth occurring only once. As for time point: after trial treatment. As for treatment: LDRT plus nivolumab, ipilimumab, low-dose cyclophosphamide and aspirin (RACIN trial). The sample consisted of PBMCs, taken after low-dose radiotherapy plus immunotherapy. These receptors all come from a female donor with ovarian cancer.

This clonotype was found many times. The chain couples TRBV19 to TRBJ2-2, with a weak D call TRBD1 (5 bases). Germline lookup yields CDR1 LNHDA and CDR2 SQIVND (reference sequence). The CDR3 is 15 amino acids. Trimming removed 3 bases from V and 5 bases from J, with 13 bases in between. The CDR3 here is CASSMRQGLTGELFF. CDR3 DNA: TGTGCCAGTAGTATGCGGCAGGGATTAACCGGGGAGCTGTTTTTT.

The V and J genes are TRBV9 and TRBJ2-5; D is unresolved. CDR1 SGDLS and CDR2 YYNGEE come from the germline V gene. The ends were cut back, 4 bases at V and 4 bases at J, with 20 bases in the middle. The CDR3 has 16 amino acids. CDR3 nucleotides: TGTGCCAGCAGCCCCGGCGGCTCCCTGGTCACAGAGACCCAGTACTTC. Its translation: CASSPGGSLVTETQYF.

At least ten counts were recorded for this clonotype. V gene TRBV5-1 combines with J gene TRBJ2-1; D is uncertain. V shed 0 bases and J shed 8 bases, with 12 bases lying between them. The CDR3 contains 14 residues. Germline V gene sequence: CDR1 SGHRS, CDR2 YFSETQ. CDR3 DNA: TGCGCCAGCAGCTTGGCCCCAGGTCTTTATGAGCAGTTCTTC. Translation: CASSLAPGLYEQFF.

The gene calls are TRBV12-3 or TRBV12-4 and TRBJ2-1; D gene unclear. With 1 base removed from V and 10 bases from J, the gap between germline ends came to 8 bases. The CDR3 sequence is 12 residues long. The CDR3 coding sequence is TGTGCCAGCAGTTTAGGGAACTACGAGCAGTTCTTC. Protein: CASSLGNYEQFF.

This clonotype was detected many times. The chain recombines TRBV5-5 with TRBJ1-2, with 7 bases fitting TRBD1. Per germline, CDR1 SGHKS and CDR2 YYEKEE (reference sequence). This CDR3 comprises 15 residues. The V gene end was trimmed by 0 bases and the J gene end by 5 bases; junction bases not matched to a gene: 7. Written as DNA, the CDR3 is TGTGCCAGCAGCTTGGGATCTGCAGGGGGTTATGGCTACACCTTC. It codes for CASSLGSAGGYGYTF.

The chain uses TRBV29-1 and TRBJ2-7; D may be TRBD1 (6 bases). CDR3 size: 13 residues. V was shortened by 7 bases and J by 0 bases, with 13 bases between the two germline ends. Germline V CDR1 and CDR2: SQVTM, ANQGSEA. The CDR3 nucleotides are TGCAGCGCCGCGACAGGAAGCTCCTACGAGCAGTACTTC. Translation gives CSAATGSSYEQYF.

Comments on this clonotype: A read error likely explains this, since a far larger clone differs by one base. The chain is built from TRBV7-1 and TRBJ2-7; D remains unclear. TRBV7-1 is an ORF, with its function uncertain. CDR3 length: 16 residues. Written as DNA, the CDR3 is TGTGCCGGCAGTCCCCGAGACTGGCCGCTCTTGGACGAGCAGTACTTC. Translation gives CAGSPRDWPLLDEQYF.

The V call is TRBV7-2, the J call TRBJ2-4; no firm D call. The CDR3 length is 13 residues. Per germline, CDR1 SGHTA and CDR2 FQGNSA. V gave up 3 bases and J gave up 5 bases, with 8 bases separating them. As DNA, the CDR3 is TGTGCCAGCAGCTTTTCGAGCCAAAACATTCAGTACTTC. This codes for CASSFSSQNIQYF. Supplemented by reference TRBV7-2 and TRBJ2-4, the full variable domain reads GAGVSQSPSNKVTEKGKDVELRCDPISGHTALYWYRQSLGQGLEFLIYFQGNSAPDKSGLPSDRFSAERTGGSVSTLTIQRTQQEDSAVYLCASSFSSQNIQYFGAGTRLSVL.

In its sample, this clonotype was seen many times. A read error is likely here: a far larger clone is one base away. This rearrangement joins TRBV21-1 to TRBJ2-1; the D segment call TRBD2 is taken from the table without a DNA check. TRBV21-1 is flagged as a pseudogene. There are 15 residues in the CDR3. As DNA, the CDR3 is TGTGCCAGCAGCAAAGAATGGAACGGAGACTACGAGCAGTTCTTC. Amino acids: CASSKEWNGDYEQFF.

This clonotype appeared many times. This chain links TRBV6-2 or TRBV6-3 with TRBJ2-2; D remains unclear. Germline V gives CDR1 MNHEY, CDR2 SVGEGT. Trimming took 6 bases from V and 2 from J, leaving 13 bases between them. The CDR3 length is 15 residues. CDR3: CASRVFHGNTGELFF. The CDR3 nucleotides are TGTGCCAGCAGGGTATTTCACGGCAACACCGGGGAGCTGTTTTTT.

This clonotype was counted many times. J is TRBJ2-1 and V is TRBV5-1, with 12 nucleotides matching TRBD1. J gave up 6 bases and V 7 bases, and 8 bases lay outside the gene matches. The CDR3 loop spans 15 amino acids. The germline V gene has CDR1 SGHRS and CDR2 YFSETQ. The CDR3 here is CASCAGDRGPNEQFF. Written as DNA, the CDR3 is TGCGCCAGCTGTGCGGGGGACAGGGGGCCCAATGAGCAGTTCTTC.

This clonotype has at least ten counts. CDR3 loop: CASSPALAGANTGELFF. For the CDR3, the DNA is TGCGCCAGCAGCCCCGCCCTAGCGGGGGCGAACACCGGGGAGCTGTTTTTT. The V call is TRBV5-1, the J call TRBJ2-2; 10 nucleotides line up with TRBD2. The CDR3 has 17 amino acids. J lost 0 bases, V lost 4 bases, and 6 bases had no gene match. Germline loops: CDR1 SGHRS, CDR2 YFSETQ.

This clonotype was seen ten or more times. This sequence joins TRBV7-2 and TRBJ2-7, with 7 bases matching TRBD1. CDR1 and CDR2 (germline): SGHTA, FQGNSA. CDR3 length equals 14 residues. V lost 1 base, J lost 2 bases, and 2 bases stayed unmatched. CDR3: CASSLGQGTYEQYF. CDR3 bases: TGTGCCAGCAGCTTAGGACAGGGAACCTACGAGCAGTACTTC.

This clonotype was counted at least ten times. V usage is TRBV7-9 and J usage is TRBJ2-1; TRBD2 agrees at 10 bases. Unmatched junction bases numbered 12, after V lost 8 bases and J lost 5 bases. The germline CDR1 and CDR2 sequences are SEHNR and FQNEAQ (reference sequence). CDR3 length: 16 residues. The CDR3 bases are TGTGCCAGCTCGAGTCCTAGCGGGGGTGTTGACAATGAGCAGTTCTTC. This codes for CASSSPSGGVDNEQFF.

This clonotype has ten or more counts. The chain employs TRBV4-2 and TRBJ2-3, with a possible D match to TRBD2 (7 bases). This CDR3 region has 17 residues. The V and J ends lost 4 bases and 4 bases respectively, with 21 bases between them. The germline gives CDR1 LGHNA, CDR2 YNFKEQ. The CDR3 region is CASSPLLGGGDPDTQYF. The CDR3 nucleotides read TGTGCCAGCAGCCCGCTCCTGGGAGGGGGAGATCCAGATACGCAGTATTTT.

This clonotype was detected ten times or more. The CDR3 sequence is CASSVTGSGNTIYF. CDR3 in DNA: TGTGCCAGCAGTGTAACGGGCTCTGGAAACACCATATATTTT. This chain uses TRBV6-2 or TRBV6-3 with TRBJ1-3; unclear D gene. This CDR3 comprises 14 residues. Deletions cut 5 bases from V and 0 bases from J, with 8 bases between. Germline CDR1 and CDR2: MNHEY and SVGEGT.

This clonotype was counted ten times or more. DNA of the CDR3: TGTGCCAGCAGTTTACTAGGTCCGGCGAACACCGGGGAGCTGTTTTTT. Its translation: CASSLLGPANTGELFF. The chain uses TRBV12-3 or TRBV12-4 and TRBJ2-2; D uncertain. The V end lost 2 bases, the J end lost 0 bases, and 10 bases lay between the germline ends. There are 16 residues in the CDR3.